This T cell receptor beta chain was found in a study of vaccination effects on CD4 cells after COVID-19. Per the germline V gene, CDR1 is SGHTA and CDR2 is FQGNSA. Trimming took off 5 bases at V and 0 bases at J, with 13 bases between the two ends. The CDR3 consists of 15 residues. The data were produced by immunoSEQ multiplex PCR, yet TCRdb's version contains in-frame clones alone and is incomplete. The sample holds about 72,000 clones, around 80% seen once. Antigen-specific CD4+ T cells expanded by the ViraFEST assay with viral peptide pools were then sequenced. Following a roughly 10-day culture, CD4+ T cells were purified. Either the BNT162b2 or mRNA-1273 vaccine was given to participants in two doses. Half of the medium was exchanged for IL-2 medium on both days 3 and 7. This clone was detected a few times. As yet, its antigen is unknown.

The sequence was collected from a human donor who received a COVID-19 vaccine. The gene calls are TRBV7-2 and TRBJ1-2; D is possibly TRBD1 (5 bases). The material sequenced was CD4+ T cells from PBMCs cultured with HCoV-229E spike peptides, taken after COVID-19 vaccination. CDR3 bases: TGTGCCAGCAGCCGGGGGGGTACAGCTAACTATGGCTACACCTTC. It translates to CASSRGGTANYGYTF.